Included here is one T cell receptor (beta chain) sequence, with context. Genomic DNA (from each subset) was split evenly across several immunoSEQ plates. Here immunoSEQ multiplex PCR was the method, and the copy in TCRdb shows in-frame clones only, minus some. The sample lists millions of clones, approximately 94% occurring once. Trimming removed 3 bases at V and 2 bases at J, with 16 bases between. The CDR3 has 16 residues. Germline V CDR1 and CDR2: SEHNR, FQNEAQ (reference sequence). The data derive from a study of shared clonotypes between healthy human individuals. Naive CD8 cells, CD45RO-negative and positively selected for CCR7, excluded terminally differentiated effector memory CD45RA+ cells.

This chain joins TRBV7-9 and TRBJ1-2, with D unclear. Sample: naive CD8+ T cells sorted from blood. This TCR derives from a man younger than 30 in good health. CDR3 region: CASSFTRPNNNYGYTF. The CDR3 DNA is TGTGCCAGCAGCTTTACCCGTCCTAACAACAACTATGGCTACACCTTC.